This T cell receptor beta chain was identified during a study of T-cell memory formation after mild COVID-19. About the research overall: TCR clusters showed largely donor specificity. Whole-study results and caveats: Chiefly within CM and EM were the contracting CD4+ clones; CD8+ ones were within EMRA.

MiXCR, run by TCRdb on the 5' RACE reads, gives a single entry per CDR3 protein. Of some 200,000 distinct CDR3 sequences in the sample, about a fifth were seen once. Germline values: CDR1 MRHNA, CDR2 SNTAGT. The CDR3 loop spans 15 amino acids. After removal of 0 bases from V and 6 bases from J, the junction contained 2 bases not matched to a gene. This clonotype has a count of ten or more. Antigen unknown. The TCR comes from an adult woman who had mild COVID-19 (a few samples of this study predate the infection). Cell type and time point are not known. This chain connects TRBV6-4 to TRBJ2-3; TRBD2 matches 11 bases. The sample consisted of PBMCs or a T cell subset sorted from them (not recorded which). DNA of the CDR3: TGTGCCAGCAGTGACTCTAGCGGGGGGGCCGATACGCAGTATTTT. Its translation is CASSDSSGGADTQYF.